One and the same sample provided the 27 T cell receptor beta chains below, sequenced in a study of control samples from healthy donors and cancer patients. Produced via immunoSEQ multiplex PCR; TCRdb's table is partial and in-frame only. The sample records about 100,000 clones, roughly nine tenths being singletons. Sequences were obtained from blood. The receptors were gathered from a woman aged 50 to 60 in good health.

The rearrangement links TRBV4-2 to TRBJ1-2; D uncertain. This CDR3 has 13 amino acids. CDR1 and CDR2 (germline): LGHNA, YNFKEQ. V shed 4 bases and J shed 6 bases, with 12 bases lying between them. The CDR3 spells CASSPRGKDGYTF. CDR3 DNA: TGTGCCAGCAGCCCCCGAGGGAAGGATGGCTACACCTTC.

This sequence joins TRBV7-9 and TRBJ2-5; 15 positions agree with TRBD2. The trim removed 5 bases at V and 4 bases at J, leaving 11 bases unmatched. The CDR3 is 18 amino acids. Germline V CDR1 and CDR2: SEHNR, FQNEAQ (reference sequence). This CDR3 reads CASSPVGLAGGPGETQYF. The CDR3 DNA reads as TGTGCCAGCAGCCCAGTAGGACTAGCGGGAGGGCCCGGAGAGACCCAGTACTTC.

V and J are TRBV25-1 and TRBJ2-1; D might be TRBD2 (6 bases). The CDR3 length is 15 residues. V shed 4 bases and J shed 4 bases, with 14 bases lying between them. Germline values: CDR1 MGHDK, CDR2 SYGVNS. As DNA, the CDR3 is TGTGCCAGCAGTGGCTACCGGACTAAATACAATGAGCAGTTCTTC. This sequence encodes CASSGYRTKYNEQFF.

This clone was seen only once. The chain joins TRBV6-6 to TRBJ2-5; the D gene is possibly TRBD2 (5 bases). V dropped 8 bases and J dropped 5 bases, with 15 bases sitting between them. CDR3 length equals 13 residues. Looked up from germline, CDR1 is MNHNY and CDR2 is SVGAGI (reference sequence). CDR3 sequence: CASRTPGRETQYF. The CDR3 DNA reads TGTGCCAGCCGGACTCCGGGTCGGGAGACCCAGTACTTC.

V gene TRBV6-5 combines with J gene TRBJ2-1; TRBD2 matches 8 bases. The CDR3 covers 15 residues. V shed 5 bases, J shed 10 bases, and the junction held 13 bases outside the gene matches. The germline CDR1 and CDR2 sequences are MNHEY and SVGAGI. This chain's CDR3 is CASSPSTSGRAEQFF. The CDR3 DNA reads TGTGCCAGCAGTCCCTCAACTAGCGGCCGGGCGGAGCAGTTCTTC.

A word on this clone: At the DNA level, this CDR3 is encoded by other sequences in the same sample as well. The CDR3 DNA reads as TGTGCCAGCAGTTATGGGGGGAATCAGCCCCAGCATTTT. Translation gives CASSYGGNQPQHF. The chain carries TRBV6-5 and TRBJ1-5, with D perhaps TRBD1 (5 bases). Trimming cost V 3 bases and J 4 bases, with 7 bases left between them. The germline V gene encodes CDR1 MNHEY and CDR2 SVGAGI. This CDR3 has 13 amino acids.

J is TRBJ2-1 and V is TRBV10-3; 9 bases line up with TRBD2. Germline V gene data show CDR1 as ENHRY and CDR2 as SYGVKD. This CDR3 has 14 amino acids. The V segment lost 4 bases and the J segment 4 bases; nucleotides outside the gene matches: 2. Here the CDR3 reads CAISVLAGYNEQFF. CDR3 in DNA: TGTGCCATCAGTGTCCTAGCGGGGTACAATGAGCAGTTCTTC.

This chain uses TRBV12-3 or TRBV12-4 with TRBJ2-5; a weak D match, TRBD2 (6 bases). The length of the CDR3 is 12 residues. Trimming left V 8 bases short and J 7 bases short, with 14 bases between. CDR3 nucleotide sequence: TGTGCCAGCCGTCCGGGAGAGGGGACCCAGTACTTC. Amino acids: CASRPGEGTQYF.

This clone was counted a single time. The chain uses TRBV27 and TRBJ2-7, with a weak D call TRBD1 (6 bases). Germline V gives CDR1 MNHEY, CDR2 SMNVEV (reference sequence). V was shortened by 3 bases and J by 4 bases, with 16 bases between the two germline ends. CDR3 length: 15 residues. CDR3 residues: CASSFTGHQGYEQYF. In nucleotides, the CDR3 is TGTGCCAGCAGTTTTACGGGACATCAGGGGTACGAGCAGTACTTC.

The chain has TRBV3-1 (or the pseudogene TRBV3-2) and TRBJ2-3; no firm D call. CDR1 is LGHDT and CDR2 is YNNKEL in the germline V gene (reference sequence). V gave up 0 bases and J gave up 4 bases, with 5 bases separating them. CDR3 length: 13 amino acids. CDR3 nucleotides: TGTGCCAGCAGCCAAGATGAGGCAGATACGCAGTATTTT. It translates to CASSQDEADTQYF.

The chain carries TRBV4-3 and TRBJ1-1; weak D call: TRBD1 (5 bases). This CDR3 region has 17 residues. Trimming removed 0 bases from V and 4 bases from J, with 18 bases in between. Germline values: CDR1 LGHNA, CDR2 YSLEER. CDR3 sequence reads: CASSQEFEVPGGTEAFF. In nucleotides, the CDR3 is TGCGCCAGCAGCCAAGAATTTGAGGTTCCCGGGGGCACTGAAGCTTTCTTT.

A remark on this clone: Relative to the germline gene, one junction end is altered; a read error may explain this. The rearrangement joins TRBV6-5 to TRBJ2-7; 9 nucleotides match TRBD2. This CDR3 is built from 15 residues. CDR1 is MNHEY and CDR2 is SVGAGI in the germline V gene. CDR3 in DNA: TGTGCCAGCACTTACGGGCGGGGGGGCTCCTACGAGCAGTACTTC. It is translated as CASTYGRGGSYEQYF.

This rearrangement joins TRBV6-1 to TRBJ2-2; 7 bases are a match to TRBD1. Germline trimming cut 2 bases from V and 7 bases from J; bases unmatched to any gene: 7. The CDR3 totals 15 residues. Germline loops: CDR1 MNHNS, CDR2 SASEGT. This CDR3 reads CASSENDRANGELFF. The CDR3 bases are TGTGCCAGCAGTGAAAATGACAGGGCGAACGGGGAGCTGTTTTTT.

The rearrangement joins TRBV30 to TRBJ1-5; possible D gene TRBD1, 6 bases. From germline, CDR1 is GTSNPN and CDR2 SVGIG (reference sequence). V was clipped by 2 bases and J by 0 bases, with 20 bases between them. This CDR3 region has 18 residues. The CDR3 loop is CAWSRPGQGLYSNQPQHF. Written as DNA, the CDR3 is TGTGCCTGGAGTAGACCGGGACAAGGACTTTATAGCAATCAGCCCCAGCATTTT.

J is TRBJ2-3 and V is TRBV5-4, with unresolved D. The germline V gene encodes CDR1 SGHNT and CDR2 YYREEE (reference sequence). The germline V and J ends were trimmed by 0 bases and 0 bases, with 8 bases remaining between them. The CDR3 spans 15 residues. CDR3 coding DNA: TGTGCCAGCAGCTTGGCAAGCAGAAGCACAGATACGCAGTATTTT. Translating gives CASSLASRSTDTQYF.

The chain has TRBV15 and TRBJ2-3; D possibly matches TRBD1 or TRBD2 (5 bases each). Germline V gives CDR1 LNHNV, CDR2 YYDKDF (reference sequence). CDR3 length: 15 residues. V was pared by 3 bases and J by 0 bases, with 10 bases between. Written as DNA, the CDR3 is TGTGCCACCAGCAGGGGACCATCTAGCACAGATACGCAGTATTTT. It codes for CATSRGPSSTDTQYF.

This sequence joins TRBV7-2 and TRBJ2-1; 7 nucleotides match TRBD2. Germline lookup yields CDR1 SGHTA and CDR2 FQGNSA. The CDR3 consists of 16 residues. With 0 bases clipped from V and 7 bases from J, the junction kept 9 bases outside the gene matches. In DNA form, the CDR3 reads TGTGCCAGCAGCTTAGCGCCTAGCGGCTTATGGAATGAGCAGTTCTTC. Translated: CASSLAPSGLWNEQFF.

This chain joins TRBV11-2 and TRBJ2-1, with TRBD2 identical over 10 bases. Germline values: CDR1 SGHAT, CDR2 FQNNGV. The V segment lost 5 bases and the J segment 4 bases; nucleotides outside the gene matches: 14. The CDR3 totals 18 residues. The CDR3 DNA reads as TGTGCCAGCAGCCGACGGGGTTCTCGTAGCGGGGGGTACAATGAGCAGTTCTTC. It specifies CASSRRGSRSGGYNEQFF.

The chain has TRBV29-1 and TRBJ2-7; 7 bases are a match to TRBD2. Germline-derived CDR1 and CDR2 are SQVTM and ANQGSEA. V lost 6 bases to trimming and J lost 3 bases; unmatched junction nucleotides: 2. CDR3 length: 11 residues. The CDR3 region has the DNA TGCAGCGTCGGGGGGTTCTACGAGCAGTACTTC. It specifies CSVGGFYEQYF.

J is TRBJ2-7 and V is TRBV28; D ambiguous. V shed 1 base and J shed 8 bases, with 12 bases lying between them. CDR1 and CDR2 (germline): MDHEN, SYDVKM. This CDR3 has 13 amino acids. CDR3 nucleotides: TGTGCCAGCAGTTTATCGGACGGGCTCCAGCAGTACGTC. Translated, it gives CASSLSDGLQQYV.

This chain connects TRBV7-2 to TRBJ1-6; 9 bases align to TRBD1. V was clipped by 0 bases and J by 10 bases; unmatched bases: 4. The germline V gene has CDR1 SGHTA and CDR2 FQGNSA. CDR3 length: 15 residues. CDR3 residues: CASSLAGTGLSPLHF. The CDR3 DNA is TGTGCCAGCAGCTTAGCCGGGACAGGGTTATCACCCCTCCACTTT.

The chain couples TRBV5-1 to TRBJ1-5; 10 nucleotides match TRBD1. The length of the CDR3 is 17 residues. With V trimmed by 0 bases and J by 7 bases, 10 bases remained unmatched. CDR1 and CDR2 (germline): SGHRS, YFSETQ. The DNA of the CDR3 is TGCGCCAGCAGCTTGGTACCCCCTGGACAGGGGGAACAGCCCCAGCATTTT. Translating it yields CASSLVPPGQGEQPQHF.

The gene calls are TRBV14 and TRBJ1-5; 8 bases match TRBD1. Germline CDR1 and CDR2: SGHDN and FVKESK. V shed 5 bases, J shed 3 bases, and the junction held 9 bases outside the gene matches. CDR3 size: 16 residues. CDR3 amino acids: CASSAHHRGNNQPQHF. In nucleotides, the CDR3 is TGTGCCAGCAGCGCGCATCACAGGGGGAACAATCAGCCCCAGCATTTT.

V and J are TRBV19 and TRBJ1-5; D is undetermined. The CDR3 extends over 16 amino acids. V was cut by 1 base and J by 1 base, with 11 bases left in between. CDR1 is LNHDA, CDR2 SQIVND, per germline (reference sequence). The CDR3 DNA reads as TGTGCCAGTAGTATAGTAATGGATGGGAGCAATCAGCCCCAGCATTTT. This encodes CASSIVMDGSNQPQHF.

This rearrangement joins TRBV12-3 or TRBV12-4 to TRBJ1-6; a weak D match, TRBD1 (5 bases). This CDR3 is built from 13 residues. The V end lost 3 bases, the J end lost 8 bases, and 8 bases lay between the germline ends. CDR3: CASSFGADSPLHF. CDR3 in DNA: TGTGCCAGCAGTTTCGGGGCTGATTCACCCCTCCACTTT.

The chain recombines TRBV6-6 with TRBJ1-2, with D maybe TRBD1 (6 bases). This CDR3 region has 14 residues. V shed 7 bases and J shed 3 bases, with 15 bases lying between them. Germline values: CDR1 MNHNY, CDR2 SVGAGI (reference sequence). The CDR3 spells CASTVQGKDYGYTF. In DNA, the CDR3 is TGTGCCAGCACCGTACAGGGAAAGGACTATGGCTACACCTTC.

In this sample, this clone turned up once. The chain uses TRBV29-1 and TRBJ2-2; D call uncertain. Trimming took 5 bases from V and 7 from J, leaving 11 bases between them. CDR1 SQVTM and CDR2 ANQGSEA come from the germline V gene. The CDR3 has 12 residues. This CDR3 reads CSVLLNGGELFF. CDR3 sequence (DNA): TGCAGCGTTCTCCTCAACGGCGGGGAGCTGTTTTTT.